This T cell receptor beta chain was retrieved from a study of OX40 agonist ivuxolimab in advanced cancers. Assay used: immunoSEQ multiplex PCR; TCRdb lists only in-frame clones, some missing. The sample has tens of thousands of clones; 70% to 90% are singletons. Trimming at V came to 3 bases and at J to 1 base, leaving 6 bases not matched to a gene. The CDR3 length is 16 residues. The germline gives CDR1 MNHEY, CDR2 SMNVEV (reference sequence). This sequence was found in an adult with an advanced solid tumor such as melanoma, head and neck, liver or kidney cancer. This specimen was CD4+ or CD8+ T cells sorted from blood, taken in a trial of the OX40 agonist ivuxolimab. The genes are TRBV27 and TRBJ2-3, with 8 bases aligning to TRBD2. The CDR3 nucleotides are TGTGCCAGCAGTTTCCGGGGACTAGTTCGCACAGATACGCAGTATTTT. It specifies CASSFRGLVRTDTQYF.